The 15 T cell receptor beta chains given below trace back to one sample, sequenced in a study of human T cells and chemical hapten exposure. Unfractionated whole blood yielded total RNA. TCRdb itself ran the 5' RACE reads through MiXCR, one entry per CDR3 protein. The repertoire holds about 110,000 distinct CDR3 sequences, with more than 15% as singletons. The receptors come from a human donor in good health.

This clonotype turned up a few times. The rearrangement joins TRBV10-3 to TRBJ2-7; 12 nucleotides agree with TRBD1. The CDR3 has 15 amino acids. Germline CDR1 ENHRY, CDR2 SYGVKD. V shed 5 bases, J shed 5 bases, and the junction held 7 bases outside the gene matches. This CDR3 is CAISNAGTGGNEQYF. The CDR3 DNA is TGTGCCATCAGTAACGCCGGGACAGGGGGCAACGAGCAGTACTTC.

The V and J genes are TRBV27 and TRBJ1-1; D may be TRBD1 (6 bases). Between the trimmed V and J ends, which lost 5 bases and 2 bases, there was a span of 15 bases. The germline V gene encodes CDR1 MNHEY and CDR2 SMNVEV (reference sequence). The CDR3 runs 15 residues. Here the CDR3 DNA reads TGTGCCAGCAGTACGACAGGCTTACCCAACACTGAAGCTTTCTTT. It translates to CASSTTGLPNTEAFF.

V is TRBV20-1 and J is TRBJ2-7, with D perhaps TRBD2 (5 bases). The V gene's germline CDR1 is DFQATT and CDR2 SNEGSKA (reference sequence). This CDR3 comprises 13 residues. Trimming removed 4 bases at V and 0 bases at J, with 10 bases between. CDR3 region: CSANQDFSYEQYF. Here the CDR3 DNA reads TGCAGTGCTAACCAGGACTTCTCCTACGAGCAGTACTTC.

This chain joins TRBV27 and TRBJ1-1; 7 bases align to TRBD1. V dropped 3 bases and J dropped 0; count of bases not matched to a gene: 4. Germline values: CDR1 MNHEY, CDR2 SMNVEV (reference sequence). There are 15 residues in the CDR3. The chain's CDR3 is CASSFLGQMNTEAFF. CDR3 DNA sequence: TGTGCCAGCAGTTTTTTGGGACAGATGAACACTGAAGCTTTCTTT.

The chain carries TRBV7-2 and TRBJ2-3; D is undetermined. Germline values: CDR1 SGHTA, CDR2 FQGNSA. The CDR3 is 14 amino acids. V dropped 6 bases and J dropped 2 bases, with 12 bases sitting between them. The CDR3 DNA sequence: TGTGCCAGCAGTCCTCGACCCCTCACAGATACGCAGTATTTT. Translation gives CASSPRPLTDTQYF.

As DNA, the CDR3 is TGCGCCAGCAGTCAATCGGGTTTACGAAGCTTCTTC. Encoded protein: CASSQSGLRSFF. The chain combines TRBV23-1 with TRBJ2-1, with D hard to call. TRBV23-1 is assigned to the ORF class and has an uncertain function. V dropped 0 bases and J dropped 16 bases, with 13 bases sitting between them. This CDR3 contains 12 residues.

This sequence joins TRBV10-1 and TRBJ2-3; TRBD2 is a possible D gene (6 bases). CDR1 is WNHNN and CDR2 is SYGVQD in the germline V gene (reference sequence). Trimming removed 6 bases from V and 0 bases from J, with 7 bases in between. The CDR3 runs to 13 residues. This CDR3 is CASSGSSTDTQYF. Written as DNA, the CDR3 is TGCGCCAGCAGCGGGAGTAGCACAGATACGCAGTATTTT.

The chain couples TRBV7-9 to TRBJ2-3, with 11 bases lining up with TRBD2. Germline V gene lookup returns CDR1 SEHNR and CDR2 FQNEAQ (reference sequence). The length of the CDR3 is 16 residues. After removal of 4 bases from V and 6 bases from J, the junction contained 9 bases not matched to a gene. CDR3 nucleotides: TGTGCCAGCAGCTCTAGAGGGACTAGCGGTGTGGATACGCAGTATTTT. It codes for CASSSRGTSGVDTQYF.

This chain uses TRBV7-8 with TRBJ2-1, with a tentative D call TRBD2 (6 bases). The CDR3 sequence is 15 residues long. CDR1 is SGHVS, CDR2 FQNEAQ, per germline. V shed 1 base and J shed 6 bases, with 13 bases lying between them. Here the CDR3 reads CASSLVTPGGNEQFF. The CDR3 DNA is TGTGCCAGCAGCTTAGTTACCCCCGGGGGCAATGAGCAGTTCTTC.

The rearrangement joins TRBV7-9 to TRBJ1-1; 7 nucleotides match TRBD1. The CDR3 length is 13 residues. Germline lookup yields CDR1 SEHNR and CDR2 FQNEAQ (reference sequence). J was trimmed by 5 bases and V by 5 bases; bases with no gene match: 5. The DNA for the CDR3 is TGTGCCAGCAGCCTCACACAGGGGACTGAAGCTTTCTTT. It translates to CASSLTQGTEAFF.

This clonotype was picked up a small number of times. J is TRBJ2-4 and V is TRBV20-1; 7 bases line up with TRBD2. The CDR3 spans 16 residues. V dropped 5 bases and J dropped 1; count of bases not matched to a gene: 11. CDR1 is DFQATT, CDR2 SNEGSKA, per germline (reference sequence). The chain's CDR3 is CSAQELGGRAKNIQYF. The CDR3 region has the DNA TGCAGTGCTCAAGAGCTGGGAGGGCGGGCCAAAAACATTCAGTACTTC.

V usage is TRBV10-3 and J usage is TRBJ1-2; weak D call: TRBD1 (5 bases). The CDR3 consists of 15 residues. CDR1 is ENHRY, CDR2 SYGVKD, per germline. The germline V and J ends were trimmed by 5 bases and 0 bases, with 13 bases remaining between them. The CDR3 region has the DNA TGTGCCATCAGTACCATGGGGACTTCTAACTATGGCTACACCTTC. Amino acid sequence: CAISTMGTSNYGYTF.

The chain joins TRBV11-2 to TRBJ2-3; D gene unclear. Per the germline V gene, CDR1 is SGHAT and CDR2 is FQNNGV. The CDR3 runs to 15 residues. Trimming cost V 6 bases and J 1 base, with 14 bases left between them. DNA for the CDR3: TGTGCCAGCAGAAATCCTGACCCTGGCACAGATACGCAGTATTTT. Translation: CASRNPDPGTDTQYF.

CDR3: CASSRIAGGADTQYF. In DNA form, the CDR3 reads TGTGCCAGCAGTCGTATAGCGGGAGGGGCAGATACGCAGTATTTT. The gene calls are TRBV3-1 and TRBJ2-3; 11 nucleotides line up with TRBD2. From germline, CDR1 is LGHDT and CDR2 YNNKEL (reference sequence). CDR3 length: 15 residues. V trimming: 6 bases; J trimming: 4 bases; junction bases outside the gene matches: 6.

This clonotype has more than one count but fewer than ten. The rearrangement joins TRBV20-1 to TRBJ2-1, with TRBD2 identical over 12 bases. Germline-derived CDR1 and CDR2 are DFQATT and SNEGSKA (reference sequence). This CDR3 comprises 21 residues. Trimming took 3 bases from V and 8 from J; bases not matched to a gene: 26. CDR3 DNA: TGCAGTGCTAGTTTGGTGGCTAGCGGGAGGGCCGGACGTCCCCGTAGTGATGAGCAGTTCTTC. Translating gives CSASLVASGRAGRPRSDEQFF.